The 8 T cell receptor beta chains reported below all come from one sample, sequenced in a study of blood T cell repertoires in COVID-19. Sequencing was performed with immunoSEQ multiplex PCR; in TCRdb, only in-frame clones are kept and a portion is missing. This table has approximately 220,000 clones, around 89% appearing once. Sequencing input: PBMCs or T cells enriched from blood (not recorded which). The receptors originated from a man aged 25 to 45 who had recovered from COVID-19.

As DNA, the CDR3 is TGTGCCAGTAGTATAAGCGGGAGTCCCTACAATGAGCAGTTCTTC. It specifies CASSISGSPYNEQFF. This chain links TRBV19 with TRBJ2-1; 8 bases align to TRBD2. CDR1 is LNHDA and CDR2 is SQIVND in the germline V gene (reference sequence). V gave up 2 bases and J gave up 2 bases; unmatched junction bases: 2. The CDR3 consists of 15 residues.

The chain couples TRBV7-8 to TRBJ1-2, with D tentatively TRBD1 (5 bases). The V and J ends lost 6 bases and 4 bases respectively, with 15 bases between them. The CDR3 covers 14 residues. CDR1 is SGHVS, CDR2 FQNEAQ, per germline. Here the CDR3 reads CASSNLGATYGYTF. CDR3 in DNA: TGTGCCAGCAGTAACCTAGGGGCGACCTATGGCTACACCTTC.

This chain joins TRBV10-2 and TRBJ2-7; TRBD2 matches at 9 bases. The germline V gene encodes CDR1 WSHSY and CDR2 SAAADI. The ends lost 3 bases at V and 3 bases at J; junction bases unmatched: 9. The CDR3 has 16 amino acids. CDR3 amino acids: CASSDPGLAGRYEQYF. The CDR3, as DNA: TGCGCCAGCAGTGACCCCGGGCTAGCGGGACGCTACGAGCAGTACTTC.

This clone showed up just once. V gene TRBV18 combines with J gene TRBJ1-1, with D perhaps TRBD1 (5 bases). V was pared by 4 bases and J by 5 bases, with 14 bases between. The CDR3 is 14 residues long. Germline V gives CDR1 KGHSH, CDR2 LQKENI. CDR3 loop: CASSRGAGLTEAFF. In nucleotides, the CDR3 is TGTGCCAGCTCACGCGGGGCGGGCTTGACTGAAGCTTTCTTT.

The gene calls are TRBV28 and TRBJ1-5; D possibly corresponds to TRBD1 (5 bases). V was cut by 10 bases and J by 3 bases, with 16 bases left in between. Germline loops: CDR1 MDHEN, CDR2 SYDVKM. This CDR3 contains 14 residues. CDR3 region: CAILKGHLNQPQHF. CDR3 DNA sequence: TGTGCCATTCTAAAGGGGCATCTCAATCAGCCCCAGCATTTT. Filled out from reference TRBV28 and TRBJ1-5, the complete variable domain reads DVKVTQSSRYLVKRTGEKVFLECVQDMDHENMFWYRQDPGLGLRLIYFSYDVKMKEKGDIPEGYSVSREKKERFSLILESASTNQTSMYLCAILKGHLNQPQHFGDGTRLSIL.

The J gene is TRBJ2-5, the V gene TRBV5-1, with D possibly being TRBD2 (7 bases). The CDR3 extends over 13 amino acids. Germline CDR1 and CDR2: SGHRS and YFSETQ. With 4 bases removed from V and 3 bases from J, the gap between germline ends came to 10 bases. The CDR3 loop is CASSRGDKETQYF. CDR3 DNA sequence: TGCGCCAGCAGCCGGGGGGACAAAGAGACCCAGTACTTC.

The CDR3 region has the DNA TGTGCCAGCAGCGCGACAGGGAGATTAACGGGACTAGCGGACAATGAGCAGTTCTTC. This translates into CASSATGRLTGLADNEQFF. The chain uses TRBV13 and TRBJ2-1; 11 nucleotides agree with TRBD2. Germline trimming cut 5 bases from V and 5 bases from J; bases unmatched to any gene: 17. The germline V gene encodes CDR1 PRHDT and CDR2 FYEKMQ (reference sequence). The CDR3 totals 19 residues.

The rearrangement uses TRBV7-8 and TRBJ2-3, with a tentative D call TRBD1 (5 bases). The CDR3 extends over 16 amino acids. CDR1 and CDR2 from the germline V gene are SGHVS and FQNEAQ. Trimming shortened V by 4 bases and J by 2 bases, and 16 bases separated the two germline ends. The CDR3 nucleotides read TGTGCCAGCAGCTCCGGACAAAGGGCCGTCACAGATACGCAGTATTTT. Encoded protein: CASSSGQRAVTDTQYF.